This T cell receptor (beta chain) is drawn from a study of T cell repertoires in cytomegalovirus infection. Study-level information: Indications came from public TCR beta signatures; they pointed to CMV infection and to a matching HLA type.

TCRdb reprocessed the reads via MiXCR and lists one record per CDR3 protein. The sample lists about 310,000 distinct CDR3 sequences, approximately 8.9% occurring once. Germline-derived CDR1 and CDR2 are SNHLY and FYNNEI. The CDR3 runs 15 residues. The germline V and J ends were trimmed by 1 base and 6 bases, with 12 bases remaining between them. At least ten counts were recorded for this clonotype. The receptor was isolated from a human donor in good health (CMV status not recorded). Some clones in this sample may be carry-over from other donors' samples. The rearrangement uses TRBV2 and TRBJ1-4; the D gene is possibly TRBD1 (6 bases). Material: PBMCs. The CDR3 loop is CASSEGDTHYEKLFF. CDR3 DNA sequence: TGTGCCAGCAGTGAAGGGGACACACACTATGAAAAACTGTTTTTT.